This is a list of T cell receptor beta chains from one sample in a study of T cells in Graves' hyperthyroidism and ophthalmopathy. In TCRdb, the multiplex PCR reads were re-called with MiXCR into one record per CDR3 protein. The sample includes fewer than 500,000 distinct CDR3 sequences, approximately 15% seen only once; the top ten take under 25%. The sequenced sample was blood. These receptors all come from a man younger than 40 with Graves' hyperthyroidism that later progressed to Graves' ophthalmopathy. Each CDR3 is given with its conserved first and last residue. Fields, in order: J gene, clone size, D gene, V gene, CDR3 protein, CDR3 DNA. The D gene is left open where the match is weak. Rows give clone size only sometimes, using once, few, many, or a class for an expanded clone.

TRBJ1-1 many NA TRBV28 CASSPLGGMNTEAFF TGTGCCAGCAGTCCCCTAGGAGGGATGAACACTGAAGCTTTCTTT
TRBJ2-5 NA TRBD2 TRBV5-1 CASSLERGGTQETQYF TGCGCCAGCAGCTTGGAACGCGGGGGGACCCAAGAGACCCAGTACTTC
TRBJ1-4 NA NA TRBV20-1 CSARGEQGEYEKLFF TGCAGTGCTAGAGGCGAGCAGGGCGAATATGAAAAACTGTTTTTT
TRBJ1-2 many NA TRBV5-1 CASSGEDSPNYGYTF TGCGCCAGCAGCGGCGAGGACAGCCCCAACTATGGCTACACCTTC
TRBJ2-1 many NA TRBV29-1 CSSYYYNEQFF TGCAGTAGCTATTACTACAATGAGCAGTTCTTC
TRBJ2-1 few TRBD1 TRBV10-2 CASRTGTVSYNEQFF TGCGCCAGCAGAACCGGGACAGTGTCCTACAATGAGCAGTTCTTC
TRBJ1-4 many TRBD1 TRBV7-2 CASSSWTGDEKLFF TGTGCCAGCAGCTCCTGGACAGGGGATGAAAAACTGTTTTTT
TRBJ2-1 NA NA TRBV5-6 CASSLVSYNEQFF TGTGCCAGCAGCTTGGTCAGCTACAATGAGCAGTTCTTC
TRBJ2-5 many NA TRBV2 CASVSQTGISGTQYF TGTGCCAGCGTATCACAGACAGGCATCTCGGGGACCCAGTACTTC
TRBJ2-3 few TRBD2 TRBV5-1 CASSHAGDGTQYF TGCGCCAGCAGTCACGCGGGGGACGGTACGCAGTATTTT
TRBJ1-2 NA NA TRBV9 CASSGTLSGYTF TGTGCCAGCAGCGGAACTTTGAGCGGCTACACCTTC
TRBJ1-1 few NA TRBV5-6 CASTNSLTEAFF TGTGCCAGCACCAACAGTCTGACTGAAGCTTTCTTT
TRBJ2-1 NA TRBD2 TRBV5-1 CASSTRLAGGSSSYNEQFF TGCGCCAGCAGCACCAGACTAGCGGGGGGTTCCAGCTCCTACAATGAGCAGTTCTTC
TRBJ2-3 few TRBD1 TRBV9 CASSTGQGNTQYF TGTGCCAGCAGCACAGGACAGGGCAATACGCAGTATTTT
TRBJ2-7 NA NA TRBV4-2 CASSPKGSHEQYF TGTGCCAGCAGCCCGAAGGGTAGCCACGAGCAGTACTTC
TRBJ2-7 NA NA TRBV7-6 CASSLGYEPYEQYF TGTGCCAGCAGCTTAGGTTACGAGCCCTACGAGCAGTACTTC
TRBJ1-1 NA NA TRBV7-6 CASSLSVSNTEAFF TGTGCCAGCAGCTTAAGCGTTTCGAACACTGAAGCTTTCTTT
TRBJ2-5 NA NA TRBV12-3/TRBV12-4 CASSYVKETQYF TGTGCCAGCAGTTACGTAAAAGAGACCCAGTACTTC
TRBJ2-4 few TRBD2 TRBV15 CATGGGYQNIQYF TGTGCCACTGGGGGGGGGTATCAGAACATTCAGTACTTC
TRBJ2-5 NA NA TRBV11-3 CASHGRGGPQETQYF TGTGCCAGCCACGGCAGGGGGGGACCTCAAGAGACCCAGTACTTC
TRBJ1-2 many TRBD1 TRBV24-1 CATSDTGQGYGYTF TGTGCCACCAGTGATACGGGACAGGGATATGGCTACACCTTC
TRBJ1-1 NA NA TRBV28 CASSLLGTNTEAFF TGTGCCAGCAGTTTACTGGGGACGAACACTGAAGCTTTCTTT
TRBJ2-7 once TRBD1 TRBV9 CASSVSGQGPYEQYF TGTGCCAGCAGCGTCTCGGGACAGGGCCCCTACGAGCAGTACTTC
TRBJ1-5 many NA TRBV7-6 CASSLAQVGGNSNQPQHF TGTGCCAGCAGCTTAGCGCAAGTTGGGGGAAATAGCAATCAGCCCCAGCATTTT
TRBJ1-5 many NA TRBV7-2 CASSLVSGQPQHF TGTGCCAGCAGCTTAGTAAGCGGTCAGCCCCAGCATTTT
TRBJ2-5 few NA TRBV7-2 CASSRGGAGETQYF TGTGCCAGCAGCAGAGGGGGGGCCGGAGAGACCCAGTACTTC
TRBJ2-2 few NA TRBV4-1 CASSQGSVDTGELFF TGCGCCAGCAGCCAAGGGTCGGTGGACACCGGGGAGCTGTTTTTT
TRBJ2-3 NA NA TRBV20-1 CSAREGAPDTQYF TGCAGTGCTAGAGAGGGGGCCCCAGATACGCAGTATTTT
TRBJ2-7 few TRBD1 TRBV24-1 CATSDPGQGSYEQYF TGTGCCACCAGTGACCCCGGACAGGGCAGCTACGAGCAGTACTTC
TRBJ1-2 NA NA TRBV12-3/TRBV12-4 CASSLPRGYTF TGTGCCAGCAGTTTACCCCGCGGCTACACCTTC
TRBJ2-2 many NA TRBV29-1 CSVATENTGELFF TGCAGCGTCGCCACAGAGAACACCGGGGAGCTGTTTTTT
TRBJ1-1 many NA TRBV11-3 CASSLIRTRIDTEAFF TGTGCCAGCAGCTTGATCCGGACGCGGATCGACACTGAAGCTTTCTTT
TRBJ1-5 many TRBD1 TRBV3-1 CASSFGTGVDQPQHF TGTGCCAGCTCCTTCGGGACAGGGGTCGATCAGCCCCAGCATTTT
TRBJ2-7 many NA TRBV30 CAWRDGTHSSYEQYF TGTGCCTGGAGGGATGGGACGCATTCTTCCTACGAGCAGTACTTC
TRBJ1-4 NA NA TRBV12-3/TRBV12-4 CASSGRDGRNEKLFF TGTGCCAGCAGTGGCCGGGACGGAAGAAATGAAAAACTGTTTTTT
TRBJ1-2 few TRBD1 TRBV30 CAWNVSDTGGGYTF TGTGCCTGGAATGTATCCGATACAGGGGGAGGCTACACCTTC
TRBJ2-1 few TRBD1 TRBV5-1 CASSTSGGSSYNEQFF TGCGCCAGCAGCACCTCAGGGGGAAGCTCCTACAATGAGCAGTTCTTC
TRBJ2-5 many TRBD2 TRBV11-3 CASRSTAGGYQETQYF TGTGCCAGCAGATCAACGGCGGGGGGGTACCAAGAGACCCAGTACTTC
TRBJ1-5 many NA TRBV6-1 CASSEVRNQPQHF TGTGCCAGCAGTGAAGTTAGGAATCAGCCCCAGCATTTT